Below, 10 T cell receptor beta chains from the same sample are listed, as sequenced in a study of cytomegalovirus exposure and HLA in healthy donors. In the PCR, 60 Vbeta and 13 Jbeta primers were used. Only in-frame clones appear in the TCRdb table, and some are missing; sequencing was by immunoSEQ multiplex PCR. Of 65,000 to 70,000 clones detected, approximately 90% appear once; the ten largest clones hold about an eighth. The material sequenced was PBMCs. Receptors were obtained from a young woman in good health and CMV-seropositive.

The genes are TRBV6-5 and TRBJ2-5; 12 nucleotides agree with TRBD1. The CDR3 runs to 16 residues. With 4 bases clipped from V and 4 bases from J, the junction kept 7 bases outside the gene matches. Per the germline V gene, CDR1 is MNHEY and CDR2 is SVGAGI. In DNA form, the CDR3 reads TGTGCCAGCAGTTTCCTGGGACAGGGGGCTGGAGAGACCCAGTACTTC. Translated, it gives CASSFLGQGAGETQYF.

The chain combines TRBV9 with TRBJ2-5; 7 nucleotides align to TRBD2. Germline assignment: CDR1 SGDLS and CDR2 YYNGEE. The CDR3 loop spans 14 amino acids. Germline trimming cut 3 bases from V and 5 bases from J; bases unmatched to any gene: 7. CDR3: CASSASGRVETQYF. CDR3 sequence (DNA): TGTGCCAGCAGCGCTAGCGGCAGAGTGGAGACCCAGTACTTC.

CDR3: CASSEREREIHEQYF. In nucleotides, the CDR3 is TGTGCCAGCAGCGAACGTGAGCGGGAGATACACGAGCAGTACTTC. This sequence joins TRBV5-5 and TRBJ2-7, with TRBD2 matching 8 bases. The germline gives CDR1 SGHKS, CDR2 YYEKEE (reference sequence). The CDR3 is made up of 15 amino acids. With 4 bases clipped from V and 5 bases from J, the junction kept 11 bases outside the gene matches.

There are a few counts of this clone. V and J are TRBV29-1 and TRBJ2-1, with D perhaps matching TRBD1 (5 bases). The CDR3 length is 14 residues. Germline V CDR1 and CDR2: SQVTM, ANQGSEA. Trimming pared 2 bases from V and 2 bases from J, leaving 10 bases between. For the CDR3, the DNA is TGCAGCGTTGAAAGTGACAGACCCTACAATGAGCAGTTCTTC. Translating it yields CSVESDRPYNEQFF.

The chain carries TRBV11-2 and TRBJ2-3; D is ambiguous. V lost 1 base to trimming and J lost 1 base, with 6 bases between them. This CDR3 region has 14 residues. CDR1 is SGHAT and CDR2 is FQNNGV in the germline V gene. CDR3 bases: TGTGCCAGCAGCTTAGTCGGAGGCACAGATACGCAGTATTTT. Its translation is CASSLVGGTDTQYF.

In DNA form, the CDR3 reads TGTGCCAGCAGTTATTTCGCAGGGCGAAATGAAAAACTGTTTTTT. It translates to CASSYFAGRNEKLFF. V usage is TRBV6-5 and J usage is TRBJ1-4; weak D call: TRBD1 (5 bases). Trimming took 3 bases from V and 5 from J, leaving 13 bases between them. CDR3 size: 15 residues. Per the germline V gene, CDR1 is MNHEY and CDR2 is SVGAGI.

This clone was detected once. This chain links TRBV10-1 with TRBJ2-3; weak D call: TRBD1 (6 bases). The CDR3 spans 14 residues. V was trimmed by 4 bases and J by 4 bases, leaving 12 bases between them. Germline values: CDR1 WNHNN, CDR2 SYGVQD (reference sequence). The chain's CDR3 is CASSARDKADTQYF. The CDR3 bases are TGCGCCAGCAGTGCCCGGGACAAGGCAGATACGCAGTATTTT.

V is TRBV7-2 and J is TRBJ2-5, with 8 nucleotides matching TRBD2. The DNA end lines up better with TRBJ2-7; the J call may be wrong. Germline V gives CDR1 SGHTA, CDR2 FQGNSA. CDR3 length: 15 amino acids. The DNA for the CDR3 is TGTGCCAGCAGCTTAGTTCCGGGAGGGAATGACGAGCAGTACTTC. The encoded protein is CASSLVPGGNDEQYF.

The chain links TRBV5-1 to TRBJ1-6, with 10 bases aligning to TRBD1. Germline CDR1 and CDR2: SGHRS and YFSETQ. The CDR3 runs 16 residues. V dropped 4 bases and J dropped 4; count of bases not matched to a gene: 5. CDR3 nucleotides: TGCGCCAGCAGCCTACGGGACAGGGGATATAATTCACCCCTCCACTTT. Amino acids: CASSLRDRGYNSPLHF.

The chain links TRBV11-2 to TRBJ1-2; D is unclear. Trimming shortened V by 5 bases and J by 8 bases, and 15 bases separated the two germline ends. CDR3 length: 13 residues. Germline V gene sequence: CDR1 SGHAT, CDR2 FQNNGV. The CDR3 sequence: CASSAEGRTGYTF. The CDR3 region has the DNA TGTGCCAGCAGCGCCGAGGGTCGGACGGGCTACACCTTC.